This is a list of T cell receptor beta chains from one sample in a study of blood T cell repertoires in COVID-19. Libraries were prepared by immunoSEQ multiplex PCR; TCRdb keeps only in-frame clonotypes and omits some of them. The data contain fewer than 350,000 clones, around nine tenths of them singletons. The sequencing sample was made of peripheral blood. These receptors all stem from a woman aged 25 to 39 with COVID-19, enrolled during active disease. Each CDR3 is given with its conserved first and last residue. D genes are given only for firm matches. Clone size is shown for a subset of rows, as once, few, many or a class of expanded clone.

d_gene	v_gene	j_gene	abundance	CDR3aa	CDR3nt
NA	TRBV2	TRBJ2-6	NA	CASSENWGLGANVLTF	TGTGCCAGCAGTGAAAATTGGGGGCTTGGGGCCAACGTCCTGACTTTC
NA	TRBV28	TRBJ2-7	NA	CASKKGHSYEQYF	TGTGCCAGCAAAAAAGGACACTCCTACGAGCAGTACTTC
TRBD1	TRBV7-6	TRBJ1-3	NA	CASSPSPGQALSGNTIYF	TGTGCCAGCAGCCCGTCTCCGGGACAGGCTCTCTCTGGAAACACCATATATTTT
NA	TRBV14	TRBJ1-3	NA	CASSQSLTGFSGNTIYF	TGTGCCAGCAGCCAATCGCTGACGGGGTTCTCTGGAAACACCATATATTTT
TRBD1	TRBV11-2	TRBJ2-3	NA	CASSYHPGQGCDTDTQYF	TGTGCCAGCAGCTACCATCCGGGACAGGGATGTGACACAGATACGCAGTATTTT
NA	TRBV7-8	TRBJ1-5	once	CASSLREGGNQPQHF	TGTGCCAGCAGCTTGCGCGAGGGGGGCAATCAGCCCCAGCATTTT
NA	TRBV6-5	TRBJ2-7	NA	CASSYGQGSSYEQYF	TGTGCCAGCAGTTACGGGCAGGGGAGCTCCTACGAGCAGTACTTC
TRBD2	TRBV4-1	TRBJ2-1	NA	CASSQSPLAGAFNEQFF	TGCGCCAGCAGCCAAAGCCCTCTAGCGGGGGCATTCAATGAGCAGTTCTTC
NA	TRBV7-9	TRBJ1-1	NA	CASSLEGGGEAFF	TGTGCCAGCAGCTTAGAGGGTGGGGGGGAAGCTTTCTTT
TRBD2	TRBV9	TRBJ2-5	NA	CASSGLAGAGETQYF	TGTGCCAGCAGCGGACTAGCGGGAGCCGGAGAGACCCAGTACTTC
NA	TRBV13	TRBJ1-1	NA	CASSSTMTGRTEAFF	TGTGCCAGCAGCTCCACGATGACAGGTCGGACTGAAGCTTTCTTT
TRBD1	TRBV7-2	TRBJ1-2	NA	CAGGTANYGYTF	TGTGCCGGGGGGACAGCTAACTATGGCTACACCTTC
TRBD1	TRBV30	TRBJ1-1	NA	CACLQGARPKAFF	TGTGCCTGTTTACAGGGGGCCCGACCGAAAGCTTTCTTT
NA	TRBV4-1	TRBJ1-5	NA	CASSQDRVRASNQPQHF	TGCGCCAGCAGCCAAGATCGCGTCAGGGCCAGCAATCAGCCCCAGCATTTT
NA	TRBV7-9	TRBJ1-1	NA	CASSLQGARTEAFF	TGTGCCAGCAGCTTACAAGGGGCGAGAACTGAAGCTTTCTTT
TRBD1	TRBV5-1	TRBJ1-1	NA	CASSSGTGGLKDTEAFF	TGCGCCAGCAGCAGCGGGACAGGGGGCTTAAAGGACACTGAAGCTTTCTTT
NA	TRBV2	TRBJ2-5	NA	CASSEAPGGGETQYF	TGTGCCAGCAGTGAAGCCCCCGGGGGAGGAGAGACCCAGTACTTC
TRBD1	TRBV28	TRBJ1-2	NA	CASTIQGLNYGYTF	TGTGCCAGCACCATACAGGGGTTAAACTATGGCTACACCTTC
TRBD2	TRBV24-1	TRBJ2-7	NA	CATSDGGANSGNPDEQYF	TGTGCCACCAGTGATGGAGGGGCCAATAGCGGGAATCCAGACGAGCAGTACTTC
NA	TRBV27	TRBJ1-1	NA	CASSFGGGGAEAFF	TGTGCCAGCAGTTTCGGGGGCGGGGGGGCTGAAGCTTTCTTT
NA	TRBV6-5	TRBJ2-1	NA	CASSYSQGGRDEQFF	TGTGCCAGCAGTTACTCACAGGGGGGGAGGGATGAGCAGTTCTTC
NA	TRBV6-6	TRBJ1-1	NA	CASSYSTGGPEAFF	TGTGCCAGCAGTTACTCGACGGGGGGACCTGAAGCTTTCTTT
NA	TRBV5-4	TRBJ2-6	NA	CASSFGGPGANVLTF	TGTGCCAGCAGCTTCGGGGGGCCCGGGGCCAACGTCCTGACTTTC
NA	TRBV24-1	TRBJ2-7	NA	CATSGGSGYEQYF	TGTGCCACCAGTGGGGGTAGCGGCTACGAGCAGTACTTC
NA	TRBV5-1	TRBJ1-3	NA	CASSLHTPDSGNTIYF	TGCGCCAGCAGCTTGCACACACCCGACTCTGGAAACACCATATATTTT
NA	TRBV24-1	TRBJ1-1	NA	CATRATMNTEAFF	TGTGCCACCAGGGCAACGATGAACACTGAAGCTTTCTTT
NA	TRBV7-2	TRBJ1-2	NA	CASSLAMGVLGQYTF	TGTGCCAGCAGCTTAGCGATGGGAGTACTTGGGCAATACACCTTC
NA	TRBV30	TRBJ2-1	NA	CAWSGIYEQFF	TGTGCCTGGTCGGGGATTTATGAGCAGTTCTTC
TRBD2	TRBV7-3	TRBJ2-2	NA	CASSPSSGNTGELFF	TGTGCCAGCAGCCCATCTAGCGGAAACACCGGGGAGCTGTTTTTT
NA	TRBV9	TRBJ2-5	NA	CASSPRREETQYF	TGTGCCAGCAGCCCGCGACGGGAAGAGACCCAGTACTTC
TRBD1	TRBV19	TRBJ1-4	NA	CASSSTTGTGFSTNEKLFF	TGTGCCAGTAGTAGCACCACCGGGACAGGGTTTTCAACTAATGAAAAACTGTTTTTT
TRBD1	TRBV28	TRBJ2-5	NA	CASSPNRGLEETQYF	TGTGCCAGCAGCCCAAACAGGGGGCTGGAGGAGACCCAGTACTTC
NA	TRBV19	TRBJ2-7	once	CASSEGAAYEQYF	TGTGCCAGTAGTGAGGGCGCTGCCTACGAGCAGTACTTC
NA	TRBV9	TRBJ1-1	NA	CASSEPIGSEAFF	TGTGCCAGCAGCGAGCCCATCGGTTCTGAAGCTTTCTTT
TRBD2	TRBV28	TRBJ2-7	NA	CASKVGGSLHEQYF	TGTGCCAGCAAGGTAGGCGGGAGTCTCCACGAGCAGTACTTC
NA	TRBV3-1/TRBV3-2	TRBJ2-1	NA	CASSRASGNEQFF	TGTGCCAGCAGCCGGGCTTCTGGGAATGAGCAGTTCTTC